Listed here are 19 T cell receptor beta chains from one sample, sequenced in a study of CD8 T cells in Susac syndrome. With random hexamers, about 0.45 to 1 ug RNA was reverse transcribed. TCRdb ran MiXCR on the immunoSEQ multiplex PCR reads and lists one entry per CDR3 protein. Of 300,000 or so distinct CDR3 sequences listed, 90% to 95% are singletons. The sample consisted of CD4+ T cells from PBMCs. These receptors came from a human donor with multiple sclerosis.

The chain recombines TRBV19 with TRBJ2-1; a weak D match, TRBD2 (5 bases). V was trimmed by 6 bases and J by 5 bases, leaving 11 bases between them. Per germline, CDR1 LNHDA and CDR2 SQIVND (reference sequence). This CDR3 is built from 13 residues. The CDR3 protein is CASSRGSNNEQFF. The DNA for the CDR3 is TGTGCCAGTAGCCGAGGGAGCAACAATGAGCAGTTCTTC.

The chain is built from TRBV4-2 and TRBJ1-2; D perhaps matches TRBD1 (6 bases). Germline values: CDR1 LGHNA, CDR2 YNFKEQ. The V and J ends lost 1 base and 1 base respectively, with 13 bases between them. The length of the CDR3 is 16 residues. CDR3 region: CASSQAQGIVNYGYTF. CDR3 DNA: TGTGCCAGCAGCCAAGCGCAGGGGATAGTTAACTATGGCTACACCTTC.

In this sample, this clonotype turned up a few times. The chain couples TRBV18 to TRBJ1-3; no clear D. This CDR3 comprises 14 residues. Trimming pared 3 bases from V and 0 bases from J, leaving 6 bases between. Germline lookup yields CDR1 KGHSH and CDR2 LQKENI. The CDR3 reads CASSPAVSGNTIYF. CDR3 nucleotide sequence: TGTGCCAGCTCACCTGCGGTCTCTGGAAACACCATATATTTT.

J is TRBJ1-2 and V is TRBV20-1; D gene uncertain. The CDR3 covers 12 residues. Trimming cost V 0 bases and J 8 bases, with 10 bases left between them. The germline V gene encodes CDR1 DFQATT and CDR2 SNEGSKA (reference sequence). The CDR3 loop reads CSARDHLGGYTF. CDR3 sequence (DNA): TGCAGTGCTAGAGATCATCTTGGAGGCTACACCTTC.

The V gene is TRBV20-1, the J gene TRBJ2-3; D not certain. This CDR3 spans 13 amino acids. CDR1 is DFQATT and CDR2 is SNEGSKA in the germline V gene (reference sequence). The V gene lost 6 bases and the J gene lost 0 bases, with 10 bases spanning the gap. The CDR3 bases are TGCAGTGCCAAACTGACTAGCACAGATACGCAGTATTTT. Translated: CSAKLTSTDTQYF.

In this sample, this clonotype turned up once. The chain couples TRBV6-2 or TRBV6-3 to TRBJ2-1, with D hard to call. Germline CDR1 is MNHEY and CDR2 is SVGEGT. Trimming pared 5 bases from V and 7 bases from J, leaving 21 bases between. This CDR3 spans 16 amino acids. The CDR3 spells CASSEQRVSSGNEQFF. The CDR3, as DNA: TGTGCCAGCAGTGAGCAAAGGGTCTCGTCCGGGAATGAGCAGTTCTTC.

The V gene is TRBV4-2, the J gene TRBJ1-2; D perhaps matches TRBD1 (5 bases). This CDR3 spans 17 amino acids. V was clipped by 0 bases and J by 0 bases, with 14 bases between them. Per the germline V gene, CDR1 is LGHNA and CDR2 is YNFKEQ. In nucleotides, the CDR3 is TGTGCCAGCAGCCAAGAAGTGGCGGACAATGCTAACTATGGCTACACCTTC. Amino acid sequence: CASSQEVADNANYGYTF.

The V gene is TRBV14, the J gene TRBJ1-1; perhaps TRBD1 as D (6 bases). CDR3 length: 16 residues. Trimming stripped 6 bases from V and 2 bases from J, with 19 bases between. In germline, CDR1 is SGHDN, CDR2 FVKESK. CDR3 coding DNA: TGTGCCAGCAGGCTCTCGGGCCGGGACATAAACACTGAAGCTTTCTTT. Protein product: CASRLSGRDINTEAFF.

The chain employs TRBV5-6 and TRBJ2-1; D not certain. Germline lookup yields CDR1 SGHDT and CDR2 YYEEEE. Trimming stripped 4 bases from V and 4 bases from J, with 18 bases between. The CDR3 has 16 amino acids. The CDR3 DNA reads as TGTGCCAGCAGCCCTCCCCCGGGCCGGTTGTACAATGAGCAGTTCTTC. This codes for CASSPPPGRLYNEQFF.

The chain employs TRBV3-1 and TRBJ2-5, with D hard to call. CDR3 length equals 14 residues. Trimming took 2 bases from V and 3 from J, leaving 10 bases between them. Per germline, CDR1 LGHDT and CDR2 YNNKEL (reference sequence). The CDR3 DNA reads as TGTGCCAGCAGCCAACGTTGGTCTAAAGAGACCCAGTACTTC. Amino acid sequence: CASSQRWSKETQYF.

J is TRBJ2-7 and V is TRBV3-1; 10 bases are shared with TRBD1. With 3 bases clipped from V and 7 bases from J, the junction kept 6 bases outside the gene matches. The CDR3 is made up of 14 amino acids. Germline V lookup: CDR1 LGHDT, CDR2 YNNKEL (reference sequence). In DNA, the CDR3 is TGTGCCAGCAGCCAGACCGGGACAGGGGAGGAGCAGTACTTC. Residues: CASSQTGTGEEQYF.

The chain has TRBV7-9 and TRBJ2-7; 10 bases line up with TRBD1. The CDR3 runs to 12 residues. Germline CDR1 reads SEHNR; CDR2 reads FQNEAQ (reference sequence). The V segment lost 6 bases and the J segment 7 bases; nucleotides outside the gene matches: 3. The CDR3 nucleotides are TGTGCCAGCAGGACAGGGGGCGCAGAGCAGTACTTC. Protein product: CASRTGGAEQYF. Full variable domain (outside the CDR3, taken from reference TRBV7-9 and TRBJ2-7): DTGVSQNPRHKITKRGQNVTFRCDPISEHNRLYWYRQTLGQGPEFLTYFQNEAQLEKSRLLSDRFSAERPKGSFSTLEIQRTEQGDSAMYLCASRTGGAEQYFGPGTRLTVT.

This chain connects TRBV5-1 to TRBJ2-5; TRBD2 agrees at 7 bases. Trimming removed 2 bases from V and 3 bases from J; junction bases left unmatched: 4. CDR1 SGHRS and CDR2 YFSETQ come from the germline V gene. The CDR3 runs 14 residues. The CDR3, as DNA: TGCGCCAGCAGCTTCATAGGGACTAAAGAGACCCAGTACTTC. This gives the protein CASSFIGTKETQYF.

V and J are TRBV20-1 and TRBJ1-1; D is undetermined. V dropped 1 base and J dropped 6 bases, with 15 bases sitting between them. The CDR3 loop spans 14 amino acids. Germline CDR1 is DFQATT and CDR2 is SNEGSKA (reference sequence). The CDR3 bases are TGCAGTGCTAGAGTCGGCGCGGGGTACGCTGAAGCTTTCTTT. The encoded protein is CSARVGAGYAEAFF.

This chain joins TRBV5-1 and TRBJ2-2; D unresolved. Trimming cost V 1 base and J 4 bases, with 8 bases left between them. CDR1 is SGHRS, CDR2 YFSETQ, per germline. The CDR3 contains 14 residues. In DNA form, the CDR3 reads TGCGCCAGCAGCTTGTTGCAGAGCACCGGGGAGCTGTTTTTT. It specifies CASSLLQSTGELFF.

A single count supports this clonotype. The rearrangement uses TRBV29-1 and TRBJ2-3, with 7 positions matching TRBD2. Looked up from germline, CDR1 is SQVTM and CDR2 is ANQGSEA. The CDR3 is 13 residues long. V dropped 6 bases and J dropped 2; count of bases not matched to a gene: 5. This CDR3 reads CSVGGIFTDTQYF. CDR3 DNA: TGCAGCGTGGGGGGGATCTTCACAGATACGCAGTATTTT.

The V and J genes are TRBV20-1 and TRBJ2-1, with D possibly TRBD2 on 5 matching bases. The closer fit of TRBJ2-7 to the DNA end suggests the J call may be wrong. This CDR3 region has 16 residues. In germline, CDR1 is DFQATT, CDR2 SNEGSKA (reference sequence). The CDR3 DNA reads TGCAGTGCTAGAGCCGGAAGGGCTAGCCGCCGCTACGAGCAGTACTTC. It specifies CSARAGRASRRYEQYF.

The V gene is TRBV7-9, the J gene TRBJ2-4; 10 bases line up with TRBD2. The V gene end was trimmed by 5 bases and the J gene end by 8 bases; junction bases not matched to a gene: 6. The CDR3 sequence is 14 residues long. Germline CDR1 and CDR2: SEHNR and FQNEAQ (reference sequence). As DNA, the CDR3 is TGTGCCAGCAGCCAACGGAGCGGGGGGGACATTCAGTACTTC. As protein: CASSQRSGGDIQYF.

The J gene is TRBJ2-1, the V gene TRBV12-3 or TRBV12-4; D gene unclear. This CDR3 comprises 14 residues. The ends were cut back, 2 bases at V and 10 bases at J, with 15 bases in the middle. The CDR3 protein is CASSLNTMTKEQFF. The CDR3 coding sequence is TGTGCCAGCAGTTTAAATACGATGACGAAGGAGCAGTTCTTC.